This TCR beta chain appears in the sequencing data of a study of beta chain features in type 1 diabetes. Points from the study as a whole: High TCR expression in some cells could lead to their over-representation in cDNA sequencing. Resolution of whether HLA type affects TCRB rearrangement was not achieved here. In patients and controls equally, PCR might favor templates that are shorter. VDJ junctions in type 1 diabetes patients carried more deletions and fewer insertions.

Expressed TCRB transcripts were sequenced, since all the RNA that had been isolated was reverse transcribed. Libraries were prepared by immunoSEQ multiplex PCR; TCRdb keeps only in-frame clonotypes and omits some of them. The sample holds 310,000 or so clones; about 11% are singletons and the top ten take under 0.02%. Of note for this clone: Its antigen is still unknown.

Trimming removed 5 bases from V and 6 bases from J; junction bases left unmatched: 14. Germline-derived CDR1 and CDR2 are SGDLS and YYNGEE. The CDR3 is made up of 17 amino acids. The TCR sequence derives from a woman in her twenties or thirties in good health. The sequenced sample was naive CD4+ T cells from blood. The J gene is TRBJ2-3, the V gene TRBV9, with 11 bases fitting TRBD1. CDR3 coding DNA: TGTGCCAGCAGTGCTGGACAGGGGGCACAACGGTTTGATACGCAGTATTTT. This translates into CASSAGQGAQRFDTQYF. The whole variable domain, remainder taken from reference TRBV9 and TRBJ2-3, is DSGVTQTPKHLITATGQRVTLRCSPRSGDLSVYWYQQSLDQGLQFLIQYYNGEERAKGNILERFSAQQFPDLHSELNLSSLELGDSALYFCASSAGQGAQRFDTQYFGPGTRLTVL.